Described below is a single T cell receptor beta chain sequence and its context. This sample was taken from a study of blood T cell repertoires in COVID-19. Study context: The samples span acute and convalescent COVID-19 from the United States, Italy and Spain. PBMCs, B-cell-depleted T cells, or T cells provided the cDNA or gDNA that made up the material.

The authors' processing: Using reference gene primer amplification, nucleated cell counts were estimated. The method was immunoSEQ multiplex PCR; TCRdb's version includes in-frame clones alone and lacks a portion of them. V, J and clone size reflect that table, while D and trimming were determined from the DNA. This table has approximately 300,000 clones, about 85% appearing once. This CDR3 comprises 16 residues. Germline V CDR1 and CDR2: LNHDA, SQIVND (reference sequence). With 5 bases removed from V and 0 bases from J, the gap between germline ends came to 16 bases. The rearrangement links TRBV19 to TRBJ1-1, with a weak D call TRBD1 (6 bases). The source material was peripheral blood. The sequence was collected from a woman aged 50 to 65 who had recovered from COVID-19. The CDR3 bases are TGTGCCAGTAGTCCTCGGGGGGGGCTCATGAACACTGAAGCTTTCTTT. This sequence encodes CASSPRGGLMNTEAFF.